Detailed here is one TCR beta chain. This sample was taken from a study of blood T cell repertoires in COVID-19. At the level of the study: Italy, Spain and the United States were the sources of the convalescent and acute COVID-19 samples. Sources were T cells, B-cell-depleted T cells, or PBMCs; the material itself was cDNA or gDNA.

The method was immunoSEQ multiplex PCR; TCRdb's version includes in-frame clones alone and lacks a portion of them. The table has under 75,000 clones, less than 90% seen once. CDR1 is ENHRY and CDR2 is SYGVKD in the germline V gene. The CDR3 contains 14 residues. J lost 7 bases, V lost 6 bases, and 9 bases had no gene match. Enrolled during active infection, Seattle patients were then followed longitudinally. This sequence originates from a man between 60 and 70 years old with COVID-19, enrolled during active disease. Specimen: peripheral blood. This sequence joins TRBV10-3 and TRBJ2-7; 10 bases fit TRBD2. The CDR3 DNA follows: TGTGCCATCAGGGGGGGACTAGCGACAGAAGAGCAGTACTTC. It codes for CAIRGGLATEEQYF.